This is a list of T cell receptor beta chains from one sample in a study of T cell repertoires in cytomegalovirus infection. TCRdb processed the reads anew with MiXCR; each CDR3 protein has one entry. The table includes about 400,000 distinct CDR3 sequences, about a third detected once. Antigens for these TCRs are unknown. Sequencing was performed on cultured PBMCs, taken from culture after CMV antigen stimulation. These receptors were collected from a human donor in good health (CMV status not recorded). Some clones in this sample may be carry-over from other donors' samples. CDR3s include the opening cysteine and the closing phenylalanine or tryptophan. D genes are given only for firm matches. Not every row has a clone size; where given, it reads once, few, many or a size class.

V gene	J gene	clone size	D gene	CDR3 length	CDR3 protein	CDR3 DNA
TRBV19	TRBJ1-5	.	.	15	CASSMKGLRNQPQHF	TGTGCCAGTAGTATGAAAGGGCTGCGCAATCAGCCCCAGCATTTT
TRBV28	TRBJ2-7	few	.	11	CASSVYYEQYF	TGTGCCAGCAGTGTCTACTACGAGCAGTACTTC
TRBV5-1	TRBJ2-1	many	TRBD2	13	CASSFSGETEQFF	TGCGCCAGCAGCTTTAGCGGGGAGACTGAGCAGTTCTTC
TRBV5-4	TRBJ2-3	once	.	13	CASSLVEGDTQYF	TGTGCCAGCAGCTTGGTTGAGGGAGATACGCAGTATTTT
TRBV4-3	TRBJ2-1	.	TRBD2	14	CASSQALATNEQFF	TGCGCCAGCAGCCAAGCACTAGCGACCAATGAGCAGTTCTTC
TRBV7-4	TRBJ2-3	many	TRBD2	17	CASSCAGTSAVTDTQYF	TGTGCCAGCAGCTGCGCCGGGACTAGCGCTGTCACAGATACGCAGTATTTT
TRBV7-9	TRBJ1-1	few	.	11	CASSADSEAFF	TGTGCCAGCAGCGCTGACAGTGAAGCTTTCTTT
TRBV6-2/TRBV6-3	TRBJ2-1	.	TRBD2	16	CASSTAASGRSDEQFF	TGTGCCAGCAGTACCGCGGCTAGCGGGAGGAGTGATGAGCAGTTCTTC
TRBV18	TRBJ2-3	.	.	17	CVSSPPLLGSGTDTHYF	TGTGTCAGCTCACCGCCCCTACTCGGAAGCGGCACAGATACGCATTATTTT
TRBV20-1	TRBJ2-1	few	.	9	CSHPWEQFF	TGCAGTCATCCTTGGGAGCAGTTCTTC
TRBV29-1	TRBJ1-2	.	.	11	CSVVLPYGYTF	TGCAGCGTTGTCCTCCCTTATGGCTACACCTTC
TRBV10-3	TRBJ2-1	few	.	11	CAIRDSNEQFF	TGTGCCATCAGGGACTCCAATGAGCAGTTCTTC
TRBV27	TRBJ2-5	.	TRBD1	14	CASSPLTGAETQYF	TGTGCCAGCAGTCCACTGACAGGGGCAGAGACCCAGTACTTC
TRBV19	TRBJ2-1	.	TRBD2	16	CASSIQLAGGPGEQFF	TGTGCCAGTAGTATCCAACTAGCGGGAGGGCCCGGAGAGCAGTTCTTC
TRBV19	TRBJ2-1	.	.	14	CASSIASLRNEQFF	TGTGCCAGTAGTATCGCCAGTCTCCGGAATGAGCAGTTCTTC
TRBV24-1	TRBJ2-2	.	.	14	CATSLTGNTGELFF	TGTGCCACCAGTCTGACGGGGAACACCGGGGAGCTGTTTTTT
TRBV28	TRBJ2-5	.	TRBD1	13	CASSRTGRETQYF	TGTGCCAGCAGCCGGACAGGGAGGGAGACCCAGTACTTC
TRBV18	TRBJ1-3	.	TRBD1	17	CASSQTGTGVSGNTIYF	TGTGCCAGCTCACAAACCGGGACAGGAGTCTCTGGAAACACCATATATTTT
TRBV7-2	TRBJ1-6	.	.	14	CASSLRQIGSPLHF	TGTGCCAGCAGCTTACGACAGATCGGTTCACCCCTCCACTTT
TRBV7-6	TRBJ1-4	few	.	13	CASSLEGTGKLFF	TGTGCCAGCAGCTTAGAAGGGACGGGAAAACTGTTTTTT
TRBV7-6	TRBJ2-5	many	.	15	CASSLEGQGLETQYF	TGTGCCAGCAGCTTAGAAGGCCAGGGTTTAGAGACCCAGTACTTC
TRBV2	TRBJ1-1	.	TRBD1	13	CASQGGPNTEAFF	TGTGCCAGCCAAGGGGGCCCTAACACTGAAGCTTTCTTT
TRBV7-6	TRBJ1-5	.	TRBD1	16	CASSANRGLGNQPQHF	TGTGCCAGCAGCGCAAACAGGGGGCTAGGCAATCAGCCCCAGCATTTT
TRBV28	TRBJ2-3	few	TRBD1	15	CASSLEGARADTQYF	TGTGCCAGCAGTTTAGAGGGGGCTAGGGCAGATACGCAGTATTTT
TRBV4-2	TRBJ1-2	many	.	15	CASSQVGQSNYGYTF	TGTGCCAGCAGCCAAGTGGGCCAGTCTAACTATGGCTACACCTTC
TRBV7-3	TRBJ1-2	.	.	14	CASSPSRGADGYTF	TGTGCCAGCAGCCCATCTAGGGGGGCGGATGGCTACACCTTC
TRBV11-3	TRBJ1-5	few	.	14	CASSAGYGNQPQHF	TGTGCCAGCAGCGCCGGGTACGGGAATCAGCCCCAGCATTTT
TRBV4-1	TRBJ1-1	once	.	13	CASSHAGASGAFF	TGCGCCAGCAGCCACGCAGGGGCCTCTGGAGCTTTCTTT
TRBV6-5	TRBJ2-3	.	TRBD2	15	CASKETGGSTDTQYF	TGTGCCAGCAAGGAGACGGGAGGGTCCACAGATACGCAGTATTTT
TRBV7-9	TRBJ2-5	.	.	16	CASSPRGGEGGETQYF	TGTGCCAGCAGCCCCCGAGGTGGTGAAGGAGGAGAGACCCAGTACTTC
TRBV29-1	TRBJ2-1	.	.	12	CSVDEGIDEQFF	TGCAGCGTTGATGAGGGGATCGATGAGCAGTTCTTC